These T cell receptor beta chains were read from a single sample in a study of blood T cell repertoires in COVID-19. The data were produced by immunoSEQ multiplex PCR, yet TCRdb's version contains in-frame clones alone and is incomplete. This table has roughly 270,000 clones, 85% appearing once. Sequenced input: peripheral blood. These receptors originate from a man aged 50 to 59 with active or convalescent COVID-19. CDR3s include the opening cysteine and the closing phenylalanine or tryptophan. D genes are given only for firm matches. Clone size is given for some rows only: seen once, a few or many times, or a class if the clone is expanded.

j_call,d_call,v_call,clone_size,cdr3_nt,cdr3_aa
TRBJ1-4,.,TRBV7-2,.,TGTGCCAGCAGCTCTCCTGGACAGGAAAAACTGTTTTTT,CASSSPGQEKLFF
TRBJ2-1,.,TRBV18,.,TGTGCCAGCTCACCCCTTAAAACGGAGGGAGATGAGCAGTTCTTC,CASSPLKTEGDEQFF
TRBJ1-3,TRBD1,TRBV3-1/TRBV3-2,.,TGTGCCAGCAGCCTCCGATGGGGCGCCGGGACAGCCTCTGGAAACACCATATATTTT,CASSLRWGAGTASGNTIYF
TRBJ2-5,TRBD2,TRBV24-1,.,TGTGCCACCAGTGATCTTCGGGGGGGGACCCAAAAACGGGAGACCCAGTACTTC,CATSDLRGGTQKRETQYF
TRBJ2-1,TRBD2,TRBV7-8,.,TGTGCCAGCAGCTTACCCGGGGGGAACAATGAGCAGTTCTTC,CASSLPGGNNEQFF
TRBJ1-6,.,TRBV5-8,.,TGTGCCAGCAGCTGGGCGGGGTCACCCACTCATAATTCACCCCTCCACTTT,CASSWAGSPTHNSPLHF
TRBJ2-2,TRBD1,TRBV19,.,TGTGCCAGTAGCCGCGACAGGGGTGGCGGCAGCGGGGAGCTGTTTTTT,CASSRDRGGGSGELFF
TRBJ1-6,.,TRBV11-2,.,TGTGCCAGCAGCCCCAGGGGCATGGACGATTCACCCCTCCACTTT,CASSPRGMDDSPLHF
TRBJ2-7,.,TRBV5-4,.,TGTGCCAGCAGCTCCCAGTTCCGGCGGGAGAGGGGAGGGGGTGAGCAGTACTTC,CASSSQFRRERGGGEQYF
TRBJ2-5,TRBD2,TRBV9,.,TGTGCCAGCAGCGTAGGCCCTAGCGGAAAAGAGACCCAGTACTTC,CASSVGPSGKETQYF
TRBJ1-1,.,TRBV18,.,TGTGCCAGCTCACTTTCTATGAACACTGAAGCTTTCTTT,CASSLSMNTEAFF
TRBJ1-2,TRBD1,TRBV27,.,TGTGCCAGCAGTTTTATGGGACAGGGGGCCCGTGACTATGGCTACACCTTC,CASSFMGQGARDYGYTF
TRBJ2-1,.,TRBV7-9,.,TGTGCCAGCAAGCTGGATATAGCCGATGAGCAGTTCTTC,CASKLDIADEQFF
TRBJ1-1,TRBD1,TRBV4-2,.,TGTGCCAGCAGCCAGAAGCCAGGGGGAGGGAACACTGAAGCTTTCTTT,CASSQKPGGGNTEAFF
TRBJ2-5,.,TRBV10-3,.,TGTGCCATCAGGCGCACTAGCAAAGAGACCCAGTACTTC,CAIRRTSKETQYF
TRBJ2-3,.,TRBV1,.,TGCACCAGCAGCCGGCCCGGACTAGCGGGAGTAGGAGGATGGGCAGATACGCAGTATTTT,CTSSRPGLAGVGGWADTQYF
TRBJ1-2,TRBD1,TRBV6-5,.,TGTGCCAGCAGTTCGTGGACAGGGGAGGACTATGGCTACACCTTC,CASSSWTGEDYGYTF
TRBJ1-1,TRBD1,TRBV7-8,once,TGTGCCAGCAGCGCCAACGGGCAGGGGGCCGTGAACACTGAAGCTTTCTTT,CASSANGQGAVNTEAFF
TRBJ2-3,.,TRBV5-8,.,TGTGCCAGCAGCATCACAGGGACAGATACGCAGTATTTT,CASSITGTDTQYF
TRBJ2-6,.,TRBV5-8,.,TGTGCCAGCAGCCCCGGACTATCCGATACTTCTGGGGCCAACGTCCTGACTTTC,CASSPGLSDTSGANVLTF
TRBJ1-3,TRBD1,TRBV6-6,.,TGTGCCAGCACCTGGGGACAGGGGTCCTCTGGAAACACCATATATTTT,CASTWGQGSSGNTIYF
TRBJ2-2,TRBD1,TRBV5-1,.,TGCGCCAGCAGCTCCCAGGGGGCTAACACCGGGGAGCTGTTTTTT,CASSSQGANTGELFF
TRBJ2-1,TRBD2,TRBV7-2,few,TGTGCCAGCAGCTTTCCTAGCGGGAGCGAGCAGTTCTTC,CASSFPSGSEQFF
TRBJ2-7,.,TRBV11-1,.,TGTGCCAGCAGCTTAGAGGCGGCATCGGGGGACGAGCAGTACTTC,CASSLEAASGDEQYF
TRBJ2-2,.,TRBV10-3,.,TGTGCCATCAGTGAGTTGGGCGGAAACCAAAAATCGGGAACCGGGGAGCTGTTTTTT,CAISELGGNQKSGTGELFF
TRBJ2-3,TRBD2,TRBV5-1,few,TGCGCCAGCAGCTTAGGACTAGCGGCGGTTCCTGGTACGCAGTATTTT,CASSLGLAAVPGTQYF
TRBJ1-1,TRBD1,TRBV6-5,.,TGTGCCAGCACTACAGGGGGCACTGAAGCTTTCTTT,CASTTGGTEAFF
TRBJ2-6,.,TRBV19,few,TGTGCCAGTAGTCAGGGTGCTGGGGCCAACGTCCTGACTTTC,CASSQGAGANVLTF
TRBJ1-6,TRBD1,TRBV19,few,TGTGCCACTACGACAGGGAATTCACCCCTCCACTTT,CATTTGNSPLHF
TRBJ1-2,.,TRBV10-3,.,TGTGCCATCAGAGACCCCGACCGAAACGGGGGCTACACCTTC,CAIRDPDRNGGYTF
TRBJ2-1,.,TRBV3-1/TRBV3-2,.,TGTGCCAGCAGAAGCGGCCGATACAATGAGCAGTTCTTC,CASRSGRYNEQFF